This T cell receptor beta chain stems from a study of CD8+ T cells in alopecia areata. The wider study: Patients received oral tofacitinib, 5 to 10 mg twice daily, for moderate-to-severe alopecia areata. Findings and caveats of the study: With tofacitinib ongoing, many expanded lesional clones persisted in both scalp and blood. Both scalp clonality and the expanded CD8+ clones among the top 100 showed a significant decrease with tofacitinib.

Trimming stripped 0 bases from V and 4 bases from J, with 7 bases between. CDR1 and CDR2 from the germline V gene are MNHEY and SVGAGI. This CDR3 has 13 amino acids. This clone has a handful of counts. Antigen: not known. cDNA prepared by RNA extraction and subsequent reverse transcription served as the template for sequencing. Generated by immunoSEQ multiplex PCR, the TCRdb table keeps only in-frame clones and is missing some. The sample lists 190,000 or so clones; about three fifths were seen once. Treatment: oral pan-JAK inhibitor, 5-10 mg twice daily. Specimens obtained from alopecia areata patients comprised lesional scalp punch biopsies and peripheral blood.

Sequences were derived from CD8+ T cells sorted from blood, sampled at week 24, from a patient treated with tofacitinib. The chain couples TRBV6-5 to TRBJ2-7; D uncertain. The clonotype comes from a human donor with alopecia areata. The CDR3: CASSYSDGYEQYF. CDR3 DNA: TGTGCCAGCAGTTACTCGGATGGTTACGAGCAGTACTTC.